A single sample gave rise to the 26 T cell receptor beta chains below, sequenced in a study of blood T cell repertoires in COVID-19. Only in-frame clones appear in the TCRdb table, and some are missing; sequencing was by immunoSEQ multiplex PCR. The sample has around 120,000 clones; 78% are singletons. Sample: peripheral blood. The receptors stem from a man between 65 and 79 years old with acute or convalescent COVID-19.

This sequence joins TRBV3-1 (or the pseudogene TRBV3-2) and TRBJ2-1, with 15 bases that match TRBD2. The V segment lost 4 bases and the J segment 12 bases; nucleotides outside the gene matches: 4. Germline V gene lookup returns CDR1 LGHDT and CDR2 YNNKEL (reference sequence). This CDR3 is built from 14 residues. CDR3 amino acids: CASSRGTSGGLQFF. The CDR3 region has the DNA TGTGCCAGCAGCCGAGGGACTAGCGGGGGGCTGCAGTTCTTC.

The CDR3 loop is CASSHSSANYGYTF. The CDR3 DNA follows: TGTGCCAGCAGCCATTCATCAGCTAACTATGGCTACACCTTC. The V call is TRBV3-1 (or the pseudogene TRBV3-2), the J call TRBJ1-2; unclear D gene. The germline V gene encodes CDR1 LGHDT and CDR2 YNNKEL (reference sequence). Trimming stripped 3 bases from V and 0 bases from J, with 8 bases between. The CDR3 loop spans 14 amino acids.

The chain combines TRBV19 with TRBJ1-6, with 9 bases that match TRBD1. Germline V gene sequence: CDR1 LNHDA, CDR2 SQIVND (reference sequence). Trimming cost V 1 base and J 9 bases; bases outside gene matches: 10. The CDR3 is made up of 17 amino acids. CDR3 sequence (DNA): TGTGCCAGTAGTATAGGGGGACAGGGTAGCGGCGGTTCACCCCTCCACTTT. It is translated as CASSIGGQGSGGSPLHF.

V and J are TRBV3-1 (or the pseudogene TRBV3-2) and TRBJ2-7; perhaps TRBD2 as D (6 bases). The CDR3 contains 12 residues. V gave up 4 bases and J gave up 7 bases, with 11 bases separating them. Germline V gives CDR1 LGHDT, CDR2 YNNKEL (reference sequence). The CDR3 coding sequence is TGTGCCAGCAGCCGGGGTGGAGGGGAGCAGTACTTC. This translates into CASSRGGGEQYF.

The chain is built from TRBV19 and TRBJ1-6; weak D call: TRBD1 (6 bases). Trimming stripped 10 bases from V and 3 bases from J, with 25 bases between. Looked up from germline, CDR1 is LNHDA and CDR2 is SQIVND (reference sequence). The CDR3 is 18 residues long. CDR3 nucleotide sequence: TGTGCCACGAAAAGAAATCCGTCAACAGGGATCTATAATTCACCCCTCCACTTT. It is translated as CATKRNPSTGIYNSPLHF.

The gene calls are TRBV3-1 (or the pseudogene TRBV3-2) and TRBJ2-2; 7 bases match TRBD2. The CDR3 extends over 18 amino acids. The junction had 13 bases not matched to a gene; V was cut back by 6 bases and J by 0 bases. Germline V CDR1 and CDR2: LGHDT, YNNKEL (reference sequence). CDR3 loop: CASRRLRSSGANTGELFF. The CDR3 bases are TGTGCCAGCAGGCGATTAAGGTCGAGCGGGGCGAACACCGGGGAGCTGTTTTTT.

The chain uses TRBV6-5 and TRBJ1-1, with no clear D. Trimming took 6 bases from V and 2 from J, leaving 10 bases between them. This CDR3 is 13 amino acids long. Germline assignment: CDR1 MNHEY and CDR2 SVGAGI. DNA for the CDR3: TGTGCCAGCAGAACAGAATACAACACTGAAGCTTTCTTT. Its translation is CASRTEYNTEAFF.

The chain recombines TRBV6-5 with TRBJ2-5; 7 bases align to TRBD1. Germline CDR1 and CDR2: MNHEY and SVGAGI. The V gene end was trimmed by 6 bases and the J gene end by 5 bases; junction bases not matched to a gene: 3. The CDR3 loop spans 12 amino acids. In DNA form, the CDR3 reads TGTGCCAGCAGAGGGACAGACGAGACCCAGTACTTC. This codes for CASRGTDETQYF.

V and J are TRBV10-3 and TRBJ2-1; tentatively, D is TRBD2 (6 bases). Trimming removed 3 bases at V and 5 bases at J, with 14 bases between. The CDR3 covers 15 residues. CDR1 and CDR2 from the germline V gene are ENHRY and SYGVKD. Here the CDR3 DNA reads TGTGCCATCAGTGAAGTTAGCGGATCAAACAATGAGCAGTTCTTC. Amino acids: CAISEVSGSNNEQFF.

The CDR3: CASSLWATESKAFF. As DNA, the CDR3 is TGTGCCAGCAGTTTATGGGCGACAGAGTCAAAGGCTTTCTTT. This chain joins TRBV27 and TRBJ1-1; tentatively, D is TRBD1 (5 bases). Germline V gives CDR1 MNHEY, CDR2 SMNVEV (reference sequence). This CDR3 spans 14 amino acids. V was trimmed by 1 base and J by 11 bases, leaving 17 bases between them.

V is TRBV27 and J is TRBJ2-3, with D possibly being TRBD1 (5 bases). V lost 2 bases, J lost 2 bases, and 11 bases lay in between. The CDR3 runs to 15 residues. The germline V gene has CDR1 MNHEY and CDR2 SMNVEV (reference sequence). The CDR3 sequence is CASSLMTDITDTQYF. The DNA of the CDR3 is TGTGCCAGCAGTTTAATGACGGACATCACAGATACGCAGTATTTT.

The CDR3 sequence: CASSLDSGNYGYTF. CDR3 DNA sequence: TGTGCCAGCAGCTTAGACTCAGGGAACTATGGCTACACCTTC. The V call is TRBV7-2, the J call TRBJ1-2; D might be TRBD1 (5 bases). The CDR3 sequence is 14 residues long. CDR1 is SGHTA and CDR2 is FQGNSA in the germline V gene. The V and J ends lost 1 base and 2 bases respectively, with 8 bases between them.

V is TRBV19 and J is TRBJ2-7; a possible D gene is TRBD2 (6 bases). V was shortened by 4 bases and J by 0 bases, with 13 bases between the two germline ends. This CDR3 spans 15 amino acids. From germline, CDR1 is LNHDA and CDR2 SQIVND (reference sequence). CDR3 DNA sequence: TGTGCCAGTAGTACCTGGACGGGAGACTCCTACGAGCAGTACTTC. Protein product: CASSTWTGDSYEQYF.

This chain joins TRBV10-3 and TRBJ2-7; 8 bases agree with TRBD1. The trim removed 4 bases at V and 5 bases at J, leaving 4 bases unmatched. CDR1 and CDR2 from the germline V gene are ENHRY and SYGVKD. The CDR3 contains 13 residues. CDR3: CAISGTGGHEQYF. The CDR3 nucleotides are TGTGCCATCAGTGGTACAGGGGGTCACGAGCAGTACTTC.

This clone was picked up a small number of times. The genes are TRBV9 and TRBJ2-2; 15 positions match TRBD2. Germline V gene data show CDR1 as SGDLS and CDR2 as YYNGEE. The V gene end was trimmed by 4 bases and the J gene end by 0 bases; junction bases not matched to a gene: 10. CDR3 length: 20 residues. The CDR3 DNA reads TGTGCCAGCAGCTTCAGGACTAGCGGGGGGGCCTGGGCGAACACCGGGGAGCTGTTTTTT. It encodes CASSFRTSGGAWANTGELFF.

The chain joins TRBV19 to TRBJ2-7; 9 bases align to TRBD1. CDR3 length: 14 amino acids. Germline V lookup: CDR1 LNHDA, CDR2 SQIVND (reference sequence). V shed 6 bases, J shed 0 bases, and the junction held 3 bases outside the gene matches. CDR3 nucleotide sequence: TGTGCCAGTAGGGGACAGGGACTCTCCTACGAGCAGTACTTC. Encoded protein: CASRGQGLSYEQYF. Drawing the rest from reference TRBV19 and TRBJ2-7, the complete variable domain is DGGITQSPKYLFRKEGQNVTLSCEQNLNHDAMYWYRQDPGQGLRLIYYSQIVNDFQKGDIAEGYSVSREKKESFPLTVTSAQKNPTAFYLCASRGQGLSYEQYFGPGTRLTVT.

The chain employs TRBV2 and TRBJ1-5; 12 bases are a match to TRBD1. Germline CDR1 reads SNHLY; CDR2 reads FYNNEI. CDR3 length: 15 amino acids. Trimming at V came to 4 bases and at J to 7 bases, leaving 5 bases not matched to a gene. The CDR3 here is CASSAGTGGWQPQHF. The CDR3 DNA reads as TGTGCCAGCAGTGCCGGGACAGGGGGCTGGCAGCCCCAGCATTTT.

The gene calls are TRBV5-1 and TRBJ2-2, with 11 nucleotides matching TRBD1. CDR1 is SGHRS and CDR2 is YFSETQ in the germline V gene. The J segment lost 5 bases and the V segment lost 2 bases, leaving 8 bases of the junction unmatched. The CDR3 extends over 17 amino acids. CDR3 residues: CASSFPPGTGGTGELFF. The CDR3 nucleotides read TGCGCCAGCAGCTTCCCACCCGGGACAGGGGGTACCGGGGAGCTGTTTTTT.

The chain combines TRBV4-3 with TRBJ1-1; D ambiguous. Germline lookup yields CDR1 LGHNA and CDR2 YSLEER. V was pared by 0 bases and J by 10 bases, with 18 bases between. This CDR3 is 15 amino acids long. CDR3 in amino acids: CASSQDRDVPHLAFF. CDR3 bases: TGCGCCAGCAGCCAAGATCGGGATGTGCCCCACTTAGCTTTCTTT.

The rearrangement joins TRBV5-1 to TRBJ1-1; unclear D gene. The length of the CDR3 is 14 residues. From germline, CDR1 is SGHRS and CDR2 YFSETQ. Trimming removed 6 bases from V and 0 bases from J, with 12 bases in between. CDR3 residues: CASTPGGVNTEAFF. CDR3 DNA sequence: TGCGCCAGCACTCCGGGCGGGGTGAACACTGAAGCTTTCTTT.

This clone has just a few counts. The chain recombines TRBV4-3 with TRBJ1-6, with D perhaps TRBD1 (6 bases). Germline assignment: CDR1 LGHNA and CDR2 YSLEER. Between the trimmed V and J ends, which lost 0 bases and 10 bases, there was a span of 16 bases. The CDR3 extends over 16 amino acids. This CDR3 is CASSQDLGRGRSPLHF. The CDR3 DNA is TGCGCCAGCAGCCAAGATCTAGGCAGGGGTAGGTCACCCCTCCACTTT.

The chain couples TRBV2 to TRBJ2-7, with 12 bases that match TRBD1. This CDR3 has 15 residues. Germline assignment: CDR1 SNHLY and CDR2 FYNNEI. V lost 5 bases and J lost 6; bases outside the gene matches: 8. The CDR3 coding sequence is TGTGCCAGCAGTCTGGGACAGGGGGCGGTCTCCGAGCAGTACTTC. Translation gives CASSLGQGAVSEQYF.

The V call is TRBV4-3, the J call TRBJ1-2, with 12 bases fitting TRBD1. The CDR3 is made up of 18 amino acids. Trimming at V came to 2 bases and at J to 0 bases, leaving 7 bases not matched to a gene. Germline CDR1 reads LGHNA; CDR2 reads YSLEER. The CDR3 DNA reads TGCGCCAGCAGCCAAATAGCGGGACAGGGGGCTGCTAACTATGGCTACACCTTC. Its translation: CASSQIAGQGAANYGYTF.

The CDR3 nucleotides read TGTGCCAGCAGCTTAATGGAGAATCAGCCCCAGCATTTT. It codes for CASSLMENQPQHF. The chain is built from TRBV7-3 and TRBJ1-5, with no clear D. Looked up from germline, CDR1 is SGHTA and CDR2 is FQGTGA. V lost 1 base to trimming and J lost 4 bases, with 5 bases between them. The CDR3 runs to 13 residues.

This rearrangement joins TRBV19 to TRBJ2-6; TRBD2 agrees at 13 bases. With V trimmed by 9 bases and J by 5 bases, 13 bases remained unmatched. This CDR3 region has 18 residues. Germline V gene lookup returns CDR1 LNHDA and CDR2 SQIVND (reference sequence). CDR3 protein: CARSPTSGGAPRANVLTF. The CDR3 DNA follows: TGTGCCAGATCTCCTACTAGCGGGGGGGCCCCGAGGGCCAACGTCCTGACTTTC.

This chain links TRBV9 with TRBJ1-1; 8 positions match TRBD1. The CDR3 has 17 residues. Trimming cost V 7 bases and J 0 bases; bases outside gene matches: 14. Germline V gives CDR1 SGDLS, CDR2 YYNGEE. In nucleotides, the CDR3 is TGTGCCAGCTCAGGCCGGGCAGGGGGCGAGCTGAACACTGAAGCTTTCTTT. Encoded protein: CASSGRAGGELNTEAFF.